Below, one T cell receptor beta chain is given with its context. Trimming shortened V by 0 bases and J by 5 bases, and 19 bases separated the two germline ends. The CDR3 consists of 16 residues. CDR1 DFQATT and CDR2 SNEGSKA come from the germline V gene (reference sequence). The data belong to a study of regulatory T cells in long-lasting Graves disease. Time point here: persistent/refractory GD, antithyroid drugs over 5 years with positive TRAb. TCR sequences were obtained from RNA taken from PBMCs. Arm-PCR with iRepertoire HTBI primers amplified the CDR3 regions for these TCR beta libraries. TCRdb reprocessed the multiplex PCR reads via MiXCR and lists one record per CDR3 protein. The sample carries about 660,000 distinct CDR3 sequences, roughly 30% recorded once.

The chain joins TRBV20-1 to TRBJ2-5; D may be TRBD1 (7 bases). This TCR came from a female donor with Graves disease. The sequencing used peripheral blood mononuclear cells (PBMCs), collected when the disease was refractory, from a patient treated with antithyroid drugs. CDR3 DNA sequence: TGCAGTGCTAGAGATGATTGGAGGGGGCTAGGGGAGACCCAGTACTTC. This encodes CSARDDWRGLGETQYF.